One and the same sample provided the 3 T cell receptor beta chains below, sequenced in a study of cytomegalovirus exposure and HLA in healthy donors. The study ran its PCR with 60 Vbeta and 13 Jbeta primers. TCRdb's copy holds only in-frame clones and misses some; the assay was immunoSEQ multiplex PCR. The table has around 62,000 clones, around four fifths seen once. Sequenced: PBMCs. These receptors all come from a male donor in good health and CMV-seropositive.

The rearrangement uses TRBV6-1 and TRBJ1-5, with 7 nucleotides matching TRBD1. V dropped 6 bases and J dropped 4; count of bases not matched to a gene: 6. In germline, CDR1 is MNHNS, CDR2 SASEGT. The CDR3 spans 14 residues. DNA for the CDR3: TGTGCCAGCAGCTCATGGGACAGTAATCAGCCCCAGCATTTT. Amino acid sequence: CASSSWDSNQPQHF.

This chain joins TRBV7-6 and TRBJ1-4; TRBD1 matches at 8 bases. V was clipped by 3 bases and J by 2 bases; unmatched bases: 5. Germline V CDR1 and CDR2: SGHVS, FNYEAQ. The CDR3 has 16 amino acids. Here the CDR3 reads CASSLDYRGTNEKLFF. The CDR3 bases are TGTGCCAGCAGCTTGGATTACAGGGGGACTAATGAAAAACTGTTTTTT.

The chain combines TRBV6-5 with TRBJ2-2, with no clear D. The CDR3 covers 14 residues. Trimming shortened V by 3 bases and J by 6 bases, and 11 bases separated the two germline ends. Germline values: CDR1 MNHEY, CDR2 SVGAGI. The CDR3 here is CASSYTVQAGELFF. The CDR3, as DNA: TGTGCCAGCAGTTATACAGTACAAGCCGGGGAGCTGTTTTTT.